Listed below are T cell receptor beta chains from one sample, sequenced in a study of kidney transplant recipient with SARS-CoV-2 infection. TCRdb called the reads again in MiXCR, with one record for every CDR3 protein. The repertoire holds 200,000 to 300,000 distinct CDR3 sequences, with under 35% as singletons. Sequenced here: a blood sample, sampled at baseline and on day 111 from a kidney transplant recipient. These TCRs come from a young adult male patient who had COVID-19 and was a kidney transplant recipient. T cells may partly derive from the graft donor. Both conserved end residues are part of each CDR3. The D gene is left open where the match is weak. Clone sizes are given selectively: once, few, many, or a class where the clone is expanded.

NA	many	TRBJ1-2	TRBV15	TGTGCCACCAGCAACGTAGTAAGGTGTGGAAAGACCTATGGCTACACCTTC	CATSNVVRCGKTYGYTF
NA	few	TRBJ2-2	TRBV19	TGTGCCAGTAGCCAGCTGGACAGAGACTACGGGGAGCTGTTTTTT	CASSQLDRDYGELFF
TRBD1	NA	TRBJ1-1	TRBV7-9	TGTACCAGCAGTTCACAGGGGAGCACTGAAGCTTTCTTT	CTSSSQGSTEAFF
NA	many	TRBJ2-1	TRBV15	TGTGCCACCAGCCCAGGGCAGGGAAATTTGAATGAGCAGTTCTTC	CATSPGQGNLNEQFF
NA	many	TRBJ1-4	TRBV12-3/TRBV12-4	TGTGCCAGCAACTTAGAGGGGGTTAATGAAAAACTGTTTTTT	CASNLEGVNEKLFF
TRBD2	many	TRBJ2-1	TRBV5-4	TGTGCCAGCAGCTCGACTAGCGGATACAATGAGCAGTTCTTC	CASSSTSGYNEQFF
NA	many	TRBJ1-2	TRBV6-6	TGTGCCAGCAGTCTCTTGGAAGGTGGGAGAAAGACCTATGGCTACACCTTC	CASSLLEGGRKTYGYTF
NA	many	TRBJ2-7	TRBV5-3	TGTGCCAGGCCGCCCCGGGAGGAGCAGTACTTC	CARPPREEQYF
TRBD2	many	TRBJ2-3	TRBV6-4	TGTGCCAGCAGTGACTCAACTAGCGGGAGCACAGATACGCAGTATTTT	CASSDSTSGSTDTQYF
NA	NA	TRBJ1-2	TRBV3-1	TGTGCCAGCAGCTCGTGGTGCACCCTTCGAAAGACCTATGGCTACACCTTC	CASSSWCTLRKTYGYTF
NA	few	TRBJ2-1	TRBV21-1	TGTGCCAGCACCCCCCCGACTGCCTACAATGAGCAGTTCTTC	CASTPPTAYNEQFF
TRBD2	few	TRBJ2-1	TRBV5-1	TGCGCCAGCAGCCCGGAGGCACTAGCGGGCTACAATGAGCAGTTCTTC	CASSPEALAGYNEQFF
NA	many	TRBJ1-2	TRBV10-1	TGCGCCAGCAGTTCTGGCAAAAGATCGCGAAAGACCTATGGCTACACCTTC	CASSSGKRSRKTYGYTF
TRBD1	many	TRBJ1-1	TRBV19	TGTGCCAGTACCCCACCCCGGACAGGGGAGAACACTGAAGCTTTCTTT	CASTPPRTGENTEAFF
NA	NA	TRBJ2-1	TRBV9	TGTGCTAGCAGCGTAGTCTCATCTGGCAGTCATGAGCAGTTCTTC	CASSVVSSGSHEQFF
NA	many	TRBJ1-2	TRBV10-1	TGCGCCAGCAGTGCACCGCGAAGATCGCGAAAGACCTATGGCTACACCTTC	CASSAPRRSRKTYGYTF
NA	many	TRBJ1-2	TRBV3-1	TGTGCCAGCAGCGGAGGGTTCACCCTTCGAAAGACCTATGGCTACACCTTC	CASSGGFTLRKTYGYTF
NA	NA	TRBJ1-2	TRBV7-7	TGTGCCAGCAGCCCCAGTGATAAGTGCCGAAAGACCTATGGCTACACCTTC	CASSPSDKCRKTYGYTF
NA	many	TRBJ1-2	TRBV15	TGTGCCACCAGCACAACCCCAAGGTGTGGAAAGACCTATGGCTACACCTTC	CATSTTPRCGKTYGYTF
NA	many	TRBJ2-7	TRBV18	TGTGCCAGCTCACCGACAGCTACGGCCTACGAGCAGTACTTC	CASSPTATAYEQYF
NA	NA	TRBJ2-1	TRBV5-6	TGTGCCAGCAGCTCGGGGATTCTGACTGACAGCTCCTACAATGAGCAGTTCTTC	CASSSGILTDSSYNEQFF
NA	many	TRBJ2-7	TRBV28	TGTGCCAGCAGGCAGACTAACGATCTCTACGAGCAGTACTTC	CASRQTNDLYEQYF
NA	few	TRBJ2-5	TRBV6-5	TGTGCCAGCAGTTCTCGAAGGGCTACCGCTCCGCTGAAAGAGACCCAGTACTTC	CASSSRRATAPLKETQYF
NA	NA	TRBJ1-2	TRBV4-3	TGCGCCAGCAGCTATGAAATAGGACGTCGAAAGACCTATGGCTACACCTTC	CASSYEIGRRKTYGYTF
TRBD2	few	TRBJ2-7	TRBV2	TGTGCCAGCAGTGGGACTAGGCCCGAGCAGTACTTC	CASSGTRPEQYF
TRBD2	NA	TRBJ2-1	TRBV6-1	TGTGCCAGCATATTGGAACTAGCGGACAATGAGCAGTTCTTC	CASILELADNEQFF
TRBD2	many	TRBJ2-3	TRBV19	TGTGCCAGTAGTAAGGGACTAGCGGGAGGTTCCACAGATACGCAGTATTTT	CASSKGLAGGSTDTQYF
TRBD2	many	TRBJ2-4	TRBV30	TGTGCCTGGGCGGACCTAGCGGGAGAGAGAAACATTCAGTACTTC	CAWADLAGERNIQYF
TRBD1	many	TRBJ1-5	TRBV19	TGTGCCAGTAGTGCCCGGACAGGGAACGGCAATCAGCCCCAGCATTTT	CASSARTGNGNQPQHF
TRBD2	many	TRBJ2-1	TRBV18	TGTGCCAGCTCACCAAGTTACGGGACTAGCGGGAAAAATGAGCAGTTCTTC	CASSPSYGTSGKNEQFF
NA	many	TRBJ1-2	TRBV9	TGTGCCAGCTCCCTGAAGTACTCAAGAAAGACCTATGGCTACACCTTC	CASSLKYSRKTYGYTF
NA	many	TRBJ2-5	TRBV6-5	TGTGCCAGCAGTGGCCCTGGAGGGTACCAAGAGACCCAGTACTTC	CASSGPGGYQETQYF
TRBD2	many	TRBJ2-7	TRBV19	TGTGCCAGTAGTCCGAGGACTAGCGGGATGTACGAGCAGTACTTC	CASSPRTSGMYEQYF
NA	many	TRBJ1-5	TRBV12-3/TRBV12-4	TGTGCCAGCAGTTTAGTTGGGGCCCCCAATCAGCCCCAGCATTTT	CASSLVGAPNQPQHF
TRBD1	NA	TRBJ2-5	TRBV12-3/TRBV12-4	TGTGCCAGCAGTTCCATGTGGAACAGGGGACCTAAATTGGAGACCCAGTACTTC	CASSSMWNRGPKLETQYF
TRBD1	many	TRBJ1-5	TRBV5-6	TGTGCCAGCAGCCCTACCGGGAGGACAGGCATCAATAGCAATCAGCCCCAGCATTTT	CASSPTGRTGINSNQPQHF
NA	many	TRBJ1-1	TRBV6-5	TGTGCCAGCAGTTACTCGGTGGTTGGCACTGAAGCTTTCTTT	CASSYSVVGTEAFF
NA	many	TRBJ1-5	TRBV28	TGTGCCAGCGTGGACGGAAGCAATCAGCCCCAGCATTTT	CASVDGSNQPQHF
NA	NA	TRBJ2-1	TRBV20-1	TGCAGTGCTACCGCTAGCCTTGTCAGGTGGAATGAGCAGTTCTTC	CSATASLVRWNEQFF
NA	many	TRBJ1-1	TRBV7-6	TGTGCCAGCAGCTTAACGTTTGCCGGGACGCGGGTTGGGACTGAAGCTTTCTTT	CASSLTFAGTRVGTEAFF